Listed here are 22 T cell receptor beta chains from one sample, sequenced in a study of shared clonotypes between healthy human individuals. Assay used: immunoSEQ multiplex PCR; TCRdb lists only in-frame clones, some missing. The sample includes 660,000 or so clones, about 95% of them seen just once. Cells designated naive CD8 were CD45RO-negative and were positively selected for CCR7, with terminally differentiated effector memory CD45RA+ cells excluded. Sequencing used naive CD8+ T cells sorted from blood. The receptors were gathered from a woman in her 30s in good health.

J is TRBJ1-1 and V is TRBV5-4; no firm D call. V was clipped by 0 bases and J by 1 base, with 13 bases between them. Germline lookup yields CDR1 SGHNT and CDR2 YYREEE (reference sequence). The CDR3 is made up of 16 amino acids. CDR3: CASSLDVGWGNTEAFF. As DNA, the CDR3 is TGTGCCAGCAGCTTGGACGTGGGTTGGGGGAACACTGAAGCTTTCTTT.

The V gene is TRBV13, the J gene TRBJ2-7; 10 nucleotides align to TRBD2. The CDR3 length is 15 residues. Per the germline V gene, CDR1 is PRHDT and CDR2 is FYEKMQ (reference sequence). The V and J ends lost 3 bases and 7 bases, in that order; junction bases with no gene match: 9. The chain's CDR3 is CASSFQAGGPEEQYF. CDR3 sequence (DNA): TGTGCCAGCAGCTTCCAAGCGGGAGGGCCAGAAGAGCAGTACTTC.

This chain joins TRBV29-1 and TRBJ2-7, with 10 positions matching TRBD1. CDR1 SQVTM and CDR2 ANQGSEA come from the germline V gene. The V gene end was trimmed by 0 bases and the J gene end by 7 bases; junction bases not matched to a gene: 6. The CDR3 runs 14 residues. CDR3 loop: CSVEDGTGVGEQYF. The CDR3 DNA reads as TGCAGCGTTGAAGATGGGACAGGGGTGGGGGAGCAGTACTTC.

This chain links TRBV2 with TRBJ1-1, with a weak D call TRBD1 (6 bases). Trimming pared 8 bases from V and 6 bases from J, leaving 16 bases between. The CDR3 is 13 residues long. Germline CDR1 is SNHLY and CDR2 is FYNNEI. The CDR3 nucleotides are TGTGCCAGCGGGGGGGCTTGGCGCGCTGAAGCTTTCTTT. This gives the protein CASGGAWRAEAFF. Based on the CDR3 plus reference TRBV2 and TRBJ1-1, the full variable domain is EPEVTQTPSHQVTQMGQEVILRCVPISNHLYFYWYRQILGQKVEFLVSFYNNEISEKSEIFDDQFSVERPDGSNFTLKIRSTKLEDSAMYFCASGGAWRAEAFFGQGTRLTVV.

DNA for the CDR3: TGTGCCAGCAGCTTGAAACAGGGAGACACTGAAGCTTTCTTT. Its protein is CASSLKQGDTEAFF. The chain couples TRBV5-4 to TRBJ1-1; D possibly corresponds to TRBD1 (6 bases). This CDR3 has 14 residues. Germline V lookup: CDR1 SGHNT, CDR2 YYREEE (reference sequence). Trimming shortened V by 1 base and J by 3 bases, and 10 bases separated the two germline ends.

The CDR3 nucleotides are TGTGCCAGCCGAACGGGGGCTTACAATCAGCCCCAGCATTTT. Its translation: CASRTGAYNQPQHF. The V and J genes are TRBV6-1 and TRBJ1-5; tentative D call: TRBD1 (6 bases). The CDR3 extends over 14 amino acids. V lost 8 bases to trimming and J lost 3 bases, with 14 bases between them. Per the germline V gene, CDR1 is MNHNS and CDR2 is SASEGT.

The CDR3 nucleotides read TGTGCCAGCAGTTCTGATCGACAGGGAGAACCCTACGAGCAGTACTTC. Translating it yields CASSSDRQGEPYEQYF. The genes are TRBV28 and TRBJ2-7, with 7 bases matching TRBD1. The ends lost 4 bases at V and 2 bases at J; junction bases unmatched: 11. The CDR3 contains 16 residues. Germline V gene lookup returns CDR1 MDHEN and CDR2 SYDVKM.

The chain recombines TRBV27 with TRBJ2-1; 12 nucleotides match TRBD2. Germline trimming cut 8 bases from V and 5 bases from J; bases unmatched to any gene: 10. This CDR3 comprises 16 residues. Germline assignment: CDR1 MNHEY and CDR2 SMNVEV (reference sequence). CDR3 nucleotides: TGTGCCAGCTTCCCTAGGACTAGCGGGGTAAACAATGAGCAGTTCTTC. Protein product: CASFPRTSGVNNEQFF.

The chain has TRBV4-1 and TRBJ2-2; D unclear. CDR1 is MGHRA, CDR2 YSYEKL, per germline. Trimming pared 0 bases from V and 5 bases from J, leaving 10 bases between. The CDR3 runs 15 residues. CDR3 sequence (DNA): TGCGCCAGCAGCCAAGACGGGCGACGTACCGGGGAGCTGTTTTTT. This codes for CASSQDGRRTGELFF.

This clone was counted a single time. The rearrangement joins TRBV9 to TRBJ1-1; D call uncertain. Trimming took off 3 bases at V and 1 base at J, with 22 bases between the two ends. The germline CDR1 and CDR2 sequences are SGDLS and YYNGEE. The CDR3 is made up of 18 amino acids. For the CDR3, the DNA is TGTGCCAGCAGCGCCAGTGCCGTTTTGGGAGTCCCGAACACTGAAGCTTTCTTT. Its translation is CASSASAVLGVPNTEAFF.

This sequence joins TRBV28 and TRBJ2-3; the match to TRBD2 covers 8 bases. CDR3 length equals 14 residues. V trimming: 3 bases; J trimming: 4 bases; junction bases outside the gene matches: 3. Germline lookup yields CDR1 MDHEN and CDR2 SYDVKM. For the CDR3, the DNA is TGTGCCAGCAGTTTCAGCGGGAGAGCAGATACGCAGTATTTT. Translated: CASSFSGRADTQYF.

V is TRBV5-6 and J is TRBJ2-5; 8 nucleotides line up with TRBD1. The CDR3 length is 16 residues. The germline V gene has CDR1 SGHDT and CDR2 YYEEEE. V was pared by 2 bases and J by 5 bases, with 11 bases of the junction left unmatched. The CDR3 region has the DNA TGTGCCAGCAGCTTAGGACAGGGCGTTGCGGCGGAGACCCAGTACTTC. Amino acids: CASSLGQGVAAETQYF.

This clone was recorded a few times. This chain uses TRBV4-2 with TRBJ1-1; perhaps TRBD1 as D (6 bases). Per germline, CDR1 LGHNA and CDR2 YNFKEQ. V lost 2 bases and J lost 0, with 10 bases in between. This CDR3 spans 15 amino acids. The CDR3 nucleotides read TGTGCCAGCAGCCAACCGGACAGAATGAACACTGAAGCTTTCTTT. Its translation is CASSQPDRMNTEAFF.

The rearrangement joins TRBV14 to TRBJ2-3; 8 positions agree with TRBD1. J gave up 2 bases and V 10 bases, and 5 bases lay outside the gene matches. The CDR3 is 13 residues long. Germline V gene lookup returns CDR1 SGHDN and CDR2 FVKESK. The CDR3 region is CATRDRNTDTQYF. The CDR3 nucleotides read TGTGCCACCAGGGACAGGAACACAGATACGCAGTATTTT.

V and J are TRBV5-8 and TRBJ1-4; TRBD1 is a possible D gene (5 bases). Trimming pared 0 bases from V and 3 bases from J, leaving 9 bases between. Germline loops: CDR1 SGHTS, CDR2 YDEGEE. This CDR3 is 15 amino acids long. The CDR3 spells CASSLGGVSNEKLFF. The CDR3 DNA sequence: TGTGCCAGCAGCTTGGGAGGGGTCTCTAATGAAAAACTGTTTTTT. Looking up the rest from reference TRBV5-8 and TRBJ1-4 gives the full variable domain: EAGVTQSPTHLIKTRGQQATLRCSPISGHTSVYWYQQALGLGLQFLLWYDEGEERNRGNFPPRFSGRQFPNYSSELNVNALELEDSALYLCASSLGGVSNEKLFFGSGTQLSVL.

Remarks on this clone: Other DNA sequences of this sample code for an identical CDR3. V gene TRBV11-2 combines with J gene TRBJ2-7, with 11 bases matching TRBD2. The CDR3 spans 14 residues. Trimming removed 5 bases from V and 4 bases from J; junction bases left unmatched: 4. Germline values: CDR1 SGHAT, CDR2 FQNNGV. For the CDR3, the DNA is TGTGCCAGCAGCCTAGGGACTAGCGGTTACGAGCAGTACTTC. It is translated as CASSLGTSGYEQYF.

The chain carries TRBV5-1 and TRBJ2-7; D may match TRBD1 or TRBD2 (5 bases each). This CDR3 contains 14 residues. V was clipped by 7 bases and J by 0 bases, with 14 bases between them. Germline V lookup: CDR1 SGHRS, CDR2 YFSETQ. The CDR3 DNA follows: TGCGCCAGCTATGAGAGGGGTCCCTCCTACGAGCAGTACTTC. It codes for CASYERGPSYEQYF.

J is TRBJ2-7 and V is TRBV27; D call uncertain. The germline CDR1 and CDR2 sequences are MNHEY and SMNVEV (reference sequence). The CDR3 has 14 residues. V dropped 3 bases and J dropped 5 bases, with 14 bases sitting between them. The CDR3 nucleotides are TGTGCCAGCAGTTTTCATAAGCAGGTCCACGAGCAGTACTTC. It specifies CASSFHKQVHEQYF.

The V gene is TRBV5-4, the J gene TRBJ1-1; tentatively, D is TRBD1 (5 bases). The CDR3 length is 14 residues. The V and J ends lost 4 bases and 0 bases respectively, with 10 bases between them. Germline-derived CDR1 and CDR2 are SGHNT and YYREEE (reference sequence). In DNA, the CDR3 is TGTGCCAGCAGCGCCGCGGACATGAACACTGAAGCTTTCTTT. Translation gives CASSAADMNTEAFF. Full variable domain (outside the CDR3, taken from reference TRBV5-4 and TRBJ1-1): ETGVTQSPTHLIKTRGQQVTLRCSSQSGHNTVSWYQQALGQGPQFIFQYYREEENGRGNFPPRFSGLQFPNYSSELNVNALELDDSALYLCASSAADMNTEAFFGQGTRLTVV.

The CDR3 protein is CASRRGRWMNTEAFF. DNA for the CDR3: TGCGCCAGCAGAAGGGGGCGTTGGATGAACACTGAAGCTTTCTTT. The chain recombines TRBV23-1 with TRBJ1-1; the match to TRBD1 covers 7 bases. TRBV23-1 is labeled an ORF, and its function is uncertain. This CDR3 contains 15 residues. The V segment lost 6 bases and the J segment 0 bases; nucleotides outside the gene matches: 7.

Only one count was recorded for this clone. V gene TRBV25-1 combines with J gene TRBJ2-3; TRBD2 agrees at 7 bases. The CDR3 consists of 15 residues. Losses at the gene ends were 8 bases for V and 0 bases for J; bases not matched to a gene: 8. Germline lookup yields CDR1 MGHDK and CDR2 SYGVNS. CDR3 in amino acids: CASGARETSTDTQYF. CDR3 nucleotides: TGTGCCAGCGGAGCGCGGGAGACTAGCACAGATACGCAGTATTTT.

Turning to this clone: The same CDR3 can be traced to other DNA sequences in this sample. The chain joins TRBV7-9 to TRBJ2-1; D call uncertain. With 5 bases removed from V and 4 bases from J, the gap between germline ends came to 3 bases. The length of the CDR3 is 11 residues. CDR1 is SEHNR, CDR2 FQNEAQ, per germline (reference sequence). CDR3 protein: CASSPYNEQFF. The CDR3, as DNA: TGTGCCAGCAGCCCGTACAATGAGCAGTTCTTC.